Listed below are T cell receptor beta chains from one sample, sequenced in a study of T cell responses to AZD1222 COVID-19 vaccine. The protocol was immunoSEQ multiplex PCR, while the TCRdb copy is restricted to in-frame clones and leaves out a portion. The sample consists of 130,000 to 150,000 clones, about 91% of them appearing once. The sample in question was peripheral blood, obtained on day 0 of AZD1222 vaccination. The origin of the receptors is an adult in good health. CDR3s include the opening cysteine and the closing phenylalanine or tryptophan. Fields, in order: CDR3 protein, CDR3 DNA, clone size, D gene, V gene, J gene. A D gene is named only where the DNA matches it firmly. The listing skips clone size in some rows; elsewhere it reads once, few, many or a size class.

CDR3: CASSLGPGGNYGYTF
DNA: TGTGCCAGCAGTTTAGGTCCAGGGGGGAACTATGGCTACACCTTC
size: .
D: TRBD1
V: TRBV27
J: TRBJ1-2

CDR3: CASSIRPRVTVEAFF
DNA: TGTGCCAGTAGTATCCGACCCCGGGTGACGGTTGAAGCTTTCTTT
size: .
D: .
V: TRBV19
J: TRBJ1-1

CDR3: CASSQSSLVRSNQPQHF
DNA: TGCGCCAGCAGTCAATCTAGTCTCGTTCGTAGCAATCAGCCCCAGCATTTT
size: .
D: .
V: TRBV23-1
J: TRBJ1-5

CDR3: CASSLAEGTANYGYTF
DNA: TGTGCCAGCAGCTTAGCGGAGGGGACAGCTAACTATGGCTACACCTTC
size: once
D: TRBD1
V: TRBV7-9
J: TRBJ1-2

CDR3: CASIPPTNTEAFF
DNA: TGTGCCAGCATCCCTCCGACTAACACTGAAGCTTTCTTT
size: .
D: .
V: TRBV6-5
J: TRBJ1-1

CDR3: CASSPRTVGSNQPQHF
DNA: TGTGCCAGCAGCCCAAGGACGGTTGGAAGCAATCAGCCCCAGCATTTT
size: .
D: .
V: TRBV7-2
J: TRBJ1-5

CDR3: CASNHRGVSQGMSGTEAFF
DNA: TGTGCCAGCAATCATCGGGGCGTCTCTCAGGGGATGTCGGGCACTGAAGCTTTCTTT
size: .
D: .
V: TRBV5-5
J: TRBJ1-1

CDR3: CASSMGRNPYEKLFF
DNA: TGTGCCAGTAGTATGGGCAGAAACCCTTACGAAAAACTGTTTTTT
size: .
D: .
V: TRBV19
J: TRBJ1-4

CDR3: CASSLNSLYTEAFF
DNA: TGTGCCAGCAGCTTAAACAGTTTATACACTGAAGCTTTCTTT
size: .
D: .
V: TRBV11-3
J: TRBJ1-1

CDR3: CASSPTGVGYTF
DNA: TGTGCCAGCAGTCCTACAGGAGTCGGCTACACCTTC
size: .
D: .
V: TRBV12-3/TRBV12-4
J: TRBJ1-2

CDR3: CASSVANQSAAGRNTIYF
DNA: TGTGCCAGCAGCGTAGCTAACCAATCCGCAGCGGGAAGAAACACCATATATTTT
size: .
D: .
V: TRBV9
J: TRBJ1-3

CDR3: CASSLGGATDEKLFF
DNA: TGTGCCAGCAGCTTGGGAGGGGCTACGGATGAAAAACTGTTTTTT
size: .
D: .
V: TRBV5-4
J: TRBJ1-4

CDR3: CASSDSKGSGEKLFF
DNA: TGTGCCAGCAGCGATTCGAAGGGCTCGGGTGAAAAACTGTTTTTT
size: .
D: .
V: TRBV5-6
J: TRBJ1-4

CDR3: CASSLRGANEKLFF
DNA: TGTGCCAGCAGCTTACGAGGGGCTAATGAAAAACTGTTTTTT
size: .
D: .
V: TRBV7-9
J: TRBJ1-4

CDR3: CASSSPTGYSNQPQHF
DNA: TGTGCCAGCAGTTCCCCTACAGGGTATAGCAATCAGCCCCAGCATTTT
size: .
D: .
V: TRBV2
J: TRBJ1-5

CDR3: CASSRYTNTEAFF
DNA: TGTGCCAGTAGTAGATACACGAACACTGAAGCTTTCTTT
size: .
D: .
V: TRBV19
J: TRBJ1-1

CDR3: CASSPKGAYGYTF
DNA: TGTGCCAGCAGCCCTAAGGGGGCCTATGGCTACACCTTC
size: .
D: TRBD1
V: TRBV7-2
J: TRBJ1-2

CDR3: CASSVRPGHRNTEAFF
DNA: TGTGCCAGTAGTGTGAGACCGGGACACCGGAACACTGAAGCTTTCTTT
size: many
D: .
V: TRBV19
J: TRBJ1-1

CDR3: CASSRGQGSSYEQYF
DNA: TGTGCCAGCAGCCGGGGACAGGGGAGCTCCTACGAGCAGTACTTC
size: .
D: TRBD1
V: TRBV6-5
J: TRBJ2-7

CDR3: CASSQEEGGNGYTF
DNA: TGTGCCAGCAGCCAAGAAGAAGGCGGGAATGGCTACACCTTC
size: .
D: .
V: TRBV3-1/TRBV3-2
J: TRBJ1-2

CDR3: CASSQRGRPSSGNTIYF
DNA: TGCGCCAGCAGTCAAAGGGGCCGACCGTCCTCTGGAAACACCATATATTTT
size: .
D: .
V: TRBV23-1
J: TRBJ1-3

CDR3: CASSLNQARETQYF
DNA: TGTGCCAGCAGCTTGAATCAGGCCCGGGAGACCCAGTACTTC
size: .
D: .
V: TRBV7-2
J: TRBJ2-5